Listed here are 15 T cell receptor beta chains from one sample, sequenced in a study of T cell responses to AZD1222 COVID-19 vaccine. Data came from immunoSEQ multiplex PCR; TCRdb stores just in-frame clones and leaves some out. Here the sample spans about 110,000 clones, over 75% being singletons. The material was peripheral blood, obtained on day 0 of AZD1222 vaccination. These receptors came from an adult in good health.

This chain connects TRBV29-1 to TRBJ2-2; tentatively, D is TRBD2 (5 bases). The CDR3 sequence is 13 residues long. Germline loops: CDR1 SQVTM, CDR2 ANQGSEA. Trimming took 7 bases from V and 1 from J, leaving 10 bases between them. For the CDR3, the DNA is TGCAGCGCTGAGGGCCAGAACACCGGGGAGCTGTTTTTT. Its translation is CSAEGQNTGELFF.

This chain uses TRBV5-4 with TRBJ2-3, with 9 bases aligning to TRBD2. J lost 6 bases, V lost 0 bases, and 5 bases had no gene match. Germline V lookup: CDR1 SGHNT, CDR2 YYREEE (reference sequence). CDR3 length: 15 amino acids. As DNA, the CDR3 is TGTGCCAGCAGCTTGGTCGCGGGGGGGGTGGATACGCAGTATTTT. This translates into CASSLVAGGVDTQYF.

J is TRBJ1-3 and V is TRBV5-1, with a tentative D call TRBD1 (6 bases). The CDR3 is 15 amino acids. Trimming shortened V by 4 bases and J by 3 bases, and 14 bases separated the two germline ends. CDR1 SGHRS and CDR2 YFSETQ come from the germline V gene. The CDR3 bases are TGCGCCAGCAGCGGAACCAGGGGCAATGGAAACACCATATATTTT. The encoded protein is CASSGTRGNGNTIYF.

The chain's CDR3 is CASSDTAGQGSTEAFF. CDR3 nucleotide sequence: TGCGCCAGCAGCGATACGGCCGGACAGGGCTCCACTGAAGCTTTCTTT. This rearrangement joins TRBV5-1 to TRBJ1-1; 8 bases align to TRBD1. J lost 4 bases, V lost 4 bases, and 12 bases had no gene match. Per germline, CDR1 SGHRS and CDR2 YFSETQ. The CDR3 has 16 residues.

This clone was seen a handful of times. The chain employs TRBV2 and TRBJ1-2; the D gene is possibly TRBD1 (5 bases). This CDR3 region has 15 residues. The germline CDR1 and CDR2 sequences are SNHLY and FYNNEI. V was clipped by 4 bases and J by 7 bases, with 19 bases between them. The CDR3 DNA is TGTGCCAGCAGTGGGATTTACCTCCAGGGAGGTGGCTACACCTTC. Its translation: CASSGIYLQGGGYTF. Full variable domain (outside the CDR3, taken from reference TRBV2 and TRBJ1-2): EPEVTQTPSHQVTQMGQEVILRCVPISNHLYFYWYRQILGQKVEFLVSFYNNEISEKSEIFDDQFSVERPDGSNFTLKIRSTKLEDSAMYFCASSGIYLQGGGYTFGSGTRLTVV.

The chain is built from TRBV20-1 and TRBJ2-1, with D hard to call. The CDR3 contains 15 residues. Trimming shortened V by 3 bases and J by 7 bases, and 19 bases separated the two germline ends. Germline CDR1 DFQATT, CDR2 SNEGSKA (reference sequence). CDR3 coding DNA: TGCAGTGCTAGTGCAGCGAACCTCCAAGGTAATGAGCAGTTCTTC. Translation: CSASAANLQGNEQFF.

This clone was found a few times. The CDR3 region is CASTPTLLNTEAFF. CDR3 bases: TGTGCCAGCACCCCCACATTACTGAACACTGAAGCTTTCTTT. The chain uses TRBV6-2 or TRBV6-3 and TRBJ1-1; D gene uncertain. The CDR3 consists of 14 residues. Germline CDR1 is MNHEY and CDR2 is SVGEGT. V lost 7 bases to trimming and J lost 0 bases, with 12 bases between them.

This chain links TRBV3-1 (or the pseudogene TRBV3-2) with TRBJ1-6; D perhaps matches TRBD1 (6 bases). The germline CDR1 and CDR2 sequences are LGHDT and YNNKEL (reference sequence). CDR3 length: 16 amino acids. V was clipped by 4 bases and J by 0 bases, with 10 bases between them. This CDR3 reads CASSPGQSSYNSPLHF. Written as DNA, the CDR3 is TGTGCCAGCAGCCCCGGACAGAGCTCCTATAATTCACCCCTCCACTTT.

As for this clone: At one of its ends the junction is not consistent with the germline gene, which may arise from a read error. This chain joins TRBV9 and TRBJ1-3, with D maybe TRBD1 (5 bases). The CDR3 spans 15 residues. Looked up from germline, CDR1 is SGDLS and CDR2 is YYNGEE. CDR3 nucleotides: TGTGTCAGCAGCCCTCGGGACGTCTCTGGAAACACCATATATTTT. This codes for CVSSPRDVSGNTIYF.

The J gene is TRBJ2-1, the V gene TRBV5-1; 9 positions match TRBD2. Germline V lookup: CDR1 SGHRS, CDR2 YFSETQ. Trimming removed 4 bases from V and 5 bases from J; junction bases left unmatched: 4. The CDR3 totals 14 residues. CDR3: CASSLTSGDNEQFF. CDR3 nucleotides: TGCGCCAGCAGCCTGACTAGCGGAGACAATGAGCAGTTCTTC.

The DNA of the CDR3 is TGTGCCAGCAGCTCAATTAGGGGGTATGGCTCTGGAAACACCATATATTTT. It specifies CASSSIRGYGSGNTIYF. The V gene is TRBV7-9, the J gene TRBJ1-3, with D possibly matching TRBD1 (6 bases). CDR3 size: 17 residues. Trimming left V 4 bases short and J 0 bases short, with 16 bases between. Germline assignment: CDR1 SEHNR and CDR2 FQNEAQ (reference sequence).

This clone was observed once. The CDR3 region has the DNA TGCGCCAGCAGCCAAGACGGTGCAACTAATGAAAAACTGTTTTTT. Residues: CASSQDGATNEKLFF. V and J are TRBV4-1 and TRBJ1-4, with D unresolved. The CDR3 extends over 15 amino acids. The germline CDR1 and CDR2 sequences are MGHRA and YSYEKL. Trimming stripped 0 bases from V and 0 bases from J, with 5 bases between.

The CDR3 protein is CASSQLTGYGGELFF. CDR3 bases: TGCGCCAGCAGCCAGTTGACAGGGTACGGCGGGGAGCTGTTTTTT. The gene calls are TRBV4-1 and TRBJ2-2; 7 nucleotides match TRBD1. The germline V gene encodes CDR1 MGHRA and CDR2 YSYEKL. With 3 bases clipped from V and 7 bases from J, the junction kept 8 bases outside the gene matches. The CDR3 sequence is 15 residues long.

The rearrangement links TRBV12-3 or TRBV12-4 to TRBJ1-1; D uncertain. This CDR3 spans 13 amino acids. V lost 5 bases to trimming and J lost 5 bases, with 12 bases between them. In DNA, the CDR3 is TGTGCCAGCAGTCCTCGTCCCCTGACTGAAGCTTTCTTT. Translation: CASSPRPLTEAFF.

V gene TRBV2 combines with J gene TRBJ1-4; D remains ambiguous. Germline V gene data show CDR1 as SNHLY and CDR2 as FYNNEI. The ends were cut back, 4 bases at V and 5 bases at J, with 8 bases in the middle. This CDR3 comprises 13 residues. DNA for the CDR3: TGTGCCAGCAGTGGGGGTCGAAATGAAAAACTGTTTTTT. Amino acids: CASSGGRNEKLFF.